Listed below are T cell receptor beta chains from one sample, sequenced in a study of technical replicates of blood from several donors. Sequencing used immunoSEQ multiplex PCR; TCRdb keeps in-frame clones, though not all of them. Counted here are some 90,000 clones, about 95% occurring once; the ten biggest clones make up around 0.35%. Sequenced: T cells isolated from PBMCs. The receptors stem from a human donor in good health. Both conserved end residues are part of each CDR3. D genes are given only for firm matches. Size is stated for part of the rows, as once, few or many counts, or as a class when the clone is expanded.

TRBJ2-1 | - | - | TRBV6-5 | TGTGCCAGCAGTCCAGGGACTCCGGAGCAGTTCTTC | CASSPGTPEQFF
TRBJ2-7 | TRBD1 | once | TRBV9 | TGTGCCAGCAGCGAGGGACAGGGGGCGATCTACGAGCAGTACTTC | CASSEGQGAIYEQYF
TRBJ1-5 | - | - | TRBV6-5 | TGTGCCAGCAGTGAACGGTTTAACAATCAGCCCCAGCATTTT | CASSERFNNQPQHF
TRBJ1-2 | - | - | TRBV9 | TGTGCCAGCACCGAGGGGGACACGAACTATGGCTACACCTTC | CASTEGDTNYGYTF
TRBJ2-7 | TRBD2 | - | TRBV4-3 | TGCGCCAGCAGCCAAGGAGTAGCGGGAGGACAGGGTTACGAGCAGTACTTC | CASSQGVAGGQGYEQYF
TRBJ2-7 | TRBD2 | once | TRBV7-2 | TGTGCCAGCAGCTCACCGCTAGCGGGCCGCTACGAGCAGTACTTC | CASSSPLAGRYEQYF
TRBJ1-5 | - | - | TRBV18 | TGTGCCAGCTCACCAAGGAGTAGCAATCAGCCCCAGCATTTT | CASSPRSSNQPQHF
TRBJ2-5 | TRBD2 | - | TRBV11-3 | TGTGCCAGCAGCTTGGGACTAGCGGGAGGGCTGCAGGAGACCCAGTACTTC | CASSLGLAGGLQETQYF
TRBJ1-5 | - | - | TRBV30 | TGTGCCTGGAGTGTACACGGGGGTCAGCCCCAGCATTTT | CAWSVHGGQPQHF
TRBJ1-3 | - | - | TRBV5-1 | TGCGCCTCTGAGGACAGCTCTGGAAACACCATATATTTT | CASEDSSGNTIYF
TRBJ2-2 | - | - | TRBV28 | TGTGCCAGCAGTATCTACAGGGAGCTTTTCACCGGGGAGCTGTTTTTT | CASSIYRELFTGELFF
TRBJ2-1 | TRBD2 | - | TRBV5-8 | TGTGCCAGCAGCTTAATGAAGGGACTAGCGGTTCCCCGCTCCTACAATGAGCAGTTCTTC | CASSLMKGLAVPRSYNEQFF
TRBJ1-1 | - | - | TRBV30 | TGTGCCTGGAGCCCAAGGGCGGGGAACACTGAAGCTTTCTTT | CAWSPRAGNTEAFF
TRBJ1-2 | TRBD1 | - | TRBV10-3 | TGTGCCATCAGTTTACAGGGGTTTAACTATGGCTACACCTTC | CAISLQGFNYGYTF
TRBJ2-1 | TRBD2 | - | TRBV11-2 | TGTGCCAGCAGCCGACTAGCGGGAATCGGAGATGAGCAGTTCTTC | CASSRLAGIGDEQFF
TRBJ2-5 | TRBD1 | - | TRBV6-6 | TGTGCCAGCAGAGACAGGGAAGAGACCCAGTACTTC | CASRDREETQYF
TRBJ2-6 | - | - | TRBV9 | TGTGCCAGCAGCGAGAGAGGGAGTAGCTCTGGGGCCAACGTCCTGACTTTC | CASSERGSSSGANVLTF
TRBJ2-7 | - | - | TRBV5-8 | TGTGCCAGCAGCTTTTTGGTCGGGAATCCCTACGAGCAGTACTTC | CASSFLVGNPYEQYF
TRBJ2-1 | TRBD1 | - | TRBV9 | TGTGCCAGCAGCGTACGACCAGGGGGCCTCGAGCAGTTCTTC | CASSVRPGGLEQFF
TRBJ1-5 | TRBD1 | - | TRBV4-1 | TGCGCCAGCAGCCGCGGGACAGGGATCCAAAGTCAGCCCCAGCATTTT | CASSRGTGIQSQPQHF
TRBJ2-1 | - | - | TRBV7-2 | TGTGCCAGCAGCTTAGCGGGAGGCTACAATGAGCAGTTCTTC | CASSLAGGYNEQFF
TRBJ1-1 | TRBD1 | few | TRBV29-1 | TGCAGCGCAAGGACAGGGGGCAACACTGAAGCTTTCTTT | CSARTGGNTEAFF
TRBJ2-7 | TRBD1 | - | TRBV6-6 | TGTGCCAGCAGTTACTCTCTGCAACAGGGGTCCTACGAGCAGTACTTC | CASSYSLQQGSYEQYF
TRBJ2-2 | TRBD1 | - | TRBV27 | TGTGCCAGCAGTTTAGGGAGTGGGACAGGGATTGCCGGGGAGCTGTTTTTT | CASSLGSGTGIAGELFF
TRBJ2-2 | TRBD2 | - | TRBV9 | TGTGCCAGCAGCAATAGCGGGAGGGTTAACACCGGGGAGCTGTTTTTT | CASSNSGRVNTGELFF
TRBJ2-1 | - | - | TRBV2 | TGTGCCAGCAGTGGCACAGACTCCTACAATGAGCAGTTCTTC | CASSGTDSYNEQFF
TRBJ2-7 | TRBD2 | - | TRBV7-3 | TGTGCCAGCAGGACCCTATCTGCCGGGACTAGAGGGTATGCCTACGAGCAGTACTTC | CASRTLSAGTRGYAYEQYF
TRBJ2-1 | TRBD2 | - | TRBV5-1 | TGCGCCAGCAGCTACCGAACTTCTAGCGGGTCAACGGTTGGCTACAATGAGCAGTTCTTC | CASSYRTSSGSTVGYNEQFF
TRBJ1-2 | TRBD1 | - | TRBV4-1 | TGCGCCAGCAGCCAACAGACAGGGACATTCGATGGCTACACCTTC | CASSQQTGTFDGYTF
TRBJ2-3 | TRBD2 | - | TRBV7-3 | TGTGCCAGCAGCTTGGGACTAGCGGGAGATACGCAGTATTTT | CASSLGLAGDTQYF
TRBJ2-7 | - | - | TRBV10-3 | TGTGCCATCAGTGGCGCTAGCAGGACCTCATACGAGCAGTACTTC | CAISGASRTSYEQYF
TRBJ2-7 | TRBD1 | - | TRBV6-1 | TGTGCCAGCAGTGACTCAGGGGGCAACTTC | CASSDSGGNF
TRBJ2-7 | - | once | TRBV6-6 | TGTGCCAGCGTTTCAGGGAACCACGAGCAGTACTTC | CASVSGNHEQYF
TRBJ1-2 | - | - | TRBV2 | TGTGCCAGCAGGGAGGGGTATGGCTACACCTTC | CASREGYGYTF
TRBJ2-1 | - | - | TRBV11-3 | TGTGCCAGCAGCTCCGAGGGACTGTCCTACAATGAGCAGTTCTTC | CASSSEGLSYNEQFF
TRBJ1-1 | - | - | TRBV5-1 | TGCGCCAGCAGCCGGAACAGGGCGAGTAGGAACACTGAAGCTTTCTTT | CASSRNRASRNTEAFF
TRBJ2-1 | TRBD2 | - | TRBV28 | TGTGCCAGCAGTTCGGGACTAGCCAATGAGCAGTTCTTC | CASSSGLANEQFF
TRBJ2-1 | TRBD1 | - | TRBV11-2 | TGTGCCAGCAGCCAGGACAGGGTGTCCTACAATGAGCAGTTCTTC | CASSQDRVSYNEQFF
TRBJ1-5 | - | - | TRBV10-3 | TGTGCCATCAGTGAGTCAACGGGGCCCCAGCATTTT | CAISESTGPQHF
TRBJ2-7 | - | - | TRBV27 | TGTGCCAGCAGTCCCCGGAGACAGGCTATGTCCTACGAGCAGTACTTC | CASSPRRQAMSYEQYF
TRBJ1-2 | - | - | TRBV9 | TGTGCCAGCAGCGTTGAGACAGGCTATGGCTACACCTTC | CASSVETGYGYTF
TRBJ2-7 | - | - | TRBV7-3 | TGTGCCAGCAGCCCCCGGTTTGGTACGGTTTACGAGCAGTACTTC | CASSPRFGTVYEQYF
TRBJ2-3 | TRBD2 | once | TRBV7-6 | TGTGCCAGCAGCTCGCAAGGGGAGCGGGAGGTCCTCGTGGAGACAGATACGCAGTATTTT | CASSSQGEREVLVETDTQYF
TRBJ2-7 | - | - | TRBV19 | TGTGCCAGTAGTATGAGTAGCTCCTACGAGCAGTACTTC | CASSMSSSYEQYF
TRBJ2-7 | TRBD2 | - | TRBV14 | TGTGCCAGCAGCCGTAGCGGGATTTCCTACGAGCAGTACTTC | CASSRSGISYEQYF